This TCR beta chain was sequenced for a study of shared clonotypes between healthy human individuals. General observations from the study: On the whole, naive subsets had larger estimated richness than memory subsets had. Sampling covered blood only; tissue repertoires likely differ. An expected dependence of interdonor clonotype sharing on sequencing depth was noted. Rarefaction exposed incomplete sorted-subset sequencing despite large depth.

Cells designated naive CD8 were CD45RO-negative and were positively selected for CCR7, with terminally differentiated effector memory CD45RA+ cells excluded. There are 14 residues in the CDR3. The V segment lost 4 bases and the J segment 3 bases; nucleotides outside the gene matches: 2. Germline V gene lookup returns CDR1 PRHDT and CDR2 FYEKMQ (reference sequence). Comment on this clone: As yet, its antigen is unknown. Additional DNA sequences in this sample encode the identical CDR3.

TCRdb's copy holds only in-frame clones and misses some; the assay was immunoSEQ multiplex PCR. The sample lists around 1.9 million clones; 85% to 95% were seen once. The rearrangement links TRBV13 to TRBJ2-5; 10 positions match TRBD1. This receptor was taken from a young man in good health. Some clones in this sample may be carry-over from other donors' samples. Material for sequencing was naive CD8+ T cells from PBMCs. In nucleotides, the CDR3 is TGTGCCAGCAGCTCGGGACAGGGGAAAGAGACCCAGTACTTC. Encoded protein: CASSSGQGKETQYF.